The 21 T cell receptor beta chains below were found in one sample sequenced in a study of T cells in tuberculosis (dated by TCRdb to the late 2010s). Libraries were built with the immunoSEQ multiplex PCR assay. The table comes from immuneACCESS by way of TCRdb, which keeps in-frame sequences with V and J called. Part of the clones is missing from these tables; in studies checked, under half for an unresolved V gene and the rest for unknown reasons. For this sample there are around 38,000 clones; 93% appear just once. The top ten constitute about 6.7% of the sample. Sequenced input: PBMCs. These receptor sequences come from a donor aged 10-29 years with latent tuberculosis or without tuberculosis infection.

The J gene is TRBJ1-2, the V gene TRBV7-2; the match to TRBD1 covers 8 bases. The CDR3 covers 16 residues. V lost 5 bases, J lost 2 bases, and 10 bases stayed unmatched. CDR1 and CDR2 from the germline V gene are SGHTA and FQGNSA. The CDR3 loop reads CASSTRTGSINYGYTF. CDR3 DNA: TGTGCCAGCAGCACCCGGACAGGGTCGATAAACTATGGCTACACCTTC.

The genes are TRBV25-1 and TRBJ2-1; D is perhaps TRBD2 (6 bases). V lost 2 bases to trimming and J lost 8 bases, with 25 bases between them. Germline V CDR1 and CDR2: MGHDK, SYGVNS. The CDR3 runs 18 residues. The CDR3 loop is CASSEISRRNGGFDEQFF. The CDR3 DNA reads as TGTGCCAGCAGTGAAATCTCAAGGAGGAACGGGGGTTTCGATGAGCAGTTCTTC. Variable domain in full (rest from reference TRBV25-1 and TRBJ2-1): EADIYQTPRYLVIGTGKKITLECSQTMGHDKMYWYQQDPGMELHLIHYSYGVNSTEKGDLSSESTVSRIRTEHFPLTLESARPSHTSQYLCASSEISRRNGGFDEQFFGPGTRLTVL.

V is TRBV27 and J is TRBJ2-1; TRBD1 matches at 8 bases. This CDR3 comprises 15 residues. After removal of 6 bases from V and 0 bases from J, the junction contained 4 bases not matched to a gene. In germline, CDR1 is MNHEY, CDR2 SMNVEV (reference sequence). Here the CDR3 DNA reads TGTGCCAGCAGGTACGGGACAGGCTCCTACAATGAGCAGTTCTTC. This translates into CASRYGTGSYNEQFF.

The rearrangement joins TRBV5-1 to TRBJ2-2, with 13 bases that match TRBD2. Germline CDR1 and CDR2: SGHRS and YFSETQ. Germline trimming cut 4 bases from V and 4 bases from J; bases unmatched to any gene: 4. CDR3 length equals 16 residues. CDR3 nucleotide sequence: TGCGCCAGCAGCCCACTAGCGGGGGGGTTCACCGGGGAGCTGTTTTTT. Translation gives CASSPLAGGFTGELFF. The full variable domain, with the rest looked up from reference TRBV5-1 and TRBJ2-2, is KAGVTQTPRYLIKTRGQQVTLSCSPISGHRSVSWYQQTPGQGLQFLFEYFSETQRNKGNFPGRFSGRQFSNSRSEMNVSTLELGDSALYLCASSPLAGGFTGELFFGEGSRLTVL.

The rearrangement uses TRBV5-6 and TRBJ1-1; 10 positions match TRBD1. The CDR3 extends over 15 amino acids. Germline CDR1 SGHDT, CDR2 YYEEEE. Losses at the gene ends were 4 bases for V and 4 bases for J; bases not matched to a gene: 7. CDR3 amino acids: CASSGDRGRVTEAFF. The CDR3 DNA is TGTGCCAGCAGCGGAGACAGGGGGCGAGTCACTGAAGCTTTCTTT.

This chain connects TRBV6-6 to TRBJ2-7; TRBD1 agrees at 8 bases. The CDR3 runs 13 residues. V lost 4 bases and J lost 5; bases outside the gene matches: 4. The V gene's germline CDR1 is MNHNY and CDR2 SVGAGI (reference sequence). The CDR3 region has the DNA TGTGCCAGCAGTTTAGGACAGGGCCACGAGCAGTACTTC. It yields the protein CASSLGQGHEQYF.

The J gene is TRBJ2-3, the V gene TRBV7-3; tentative D call: TRBD2 (6 bases). The CDR3 contains 14 residues. Germline V CDR1 and CDR2: SGHTA, FQGTGA. V gave up 5 bases and J gave up 6 bases, with 15 bases separating them. This CDR3 reads CASSRDFAGDTQYF. The CDR3 bases are TGTGCCAGCAGCCGGGACTTCGCCGGGGATACGCAGTATTTT.

The CDR3 here is CASSLGVREGDGYTF. The CDR3 DNA is TGTGCCAGCAGCTTAGGTGTACGGGAGGGGGATGGCTACACCTTC. The J gene is TRBJ1-2, the V gene TRBV7-9; possibly TRBD1 for D (6 bases). Trimming stripped 1 base from V and 6 bases from J, with 15 bases between. There are 15 residues in the CDR3. Germline V gene data show CDR1 as SEHNR and CDR2 as FQNEAQ (reference sequence).

The chain uses TRBV5-8 and TRBJ1-2, with 7 bases identical to TRBD1. The CDR3 consists of 15 residues. Germline values: CDR1 SGHTS, CDR2 YDEGEE. V lost 0 bases to trimming and J lost 6 bases; unmatched junction nucleotides: 8. CDR3 DNA: TGTGCCAGCAGCTTGGACGCGGACAGGTACCATGGCTACACCTTC. Protein sequence: CASSLDADRYHGYTF.

The J gene is TRBJ2-7, the V gene TRBV6-1, with 9 bases lining up with TRBD1. The CDR3 is 14 residues long. Germline loops: CDR1 MNHNS, CDR2 SASEGT. V shed 8 bases, J shed 3 bases, and the junction held 8 bases outside the gene matches. For the CDR3, the DNA is TGTGCCAGCCGCGTTGGGGGACAGGGCTACGAGCAGTACTTC. It is translated as CASRVGGQGYEQYF.

J is TRBJ2-2 and V is TRBV7-6; 12 bases fit TRBD2. The germline V gene has CDR1 SGHVS and CDR2 FNYEAQ. CDR3 length: 16 amino acids. V was pared by 1 base and J by 4 bases, with 1 base of the junction left unmatched. The CDR3 sequence: CASSLGTSGTTGELFF. CDR3 sequence (DNA): TGTGCCAGCAGCTTAGGGACTAGCGGGACCACCGGGGAGCTGTTTTTT. The full variable domain, completed using reference TRBV7-6 and TRBJ2-2, is GAGVSQSPRYKVTKRGQDVALRCDPISGHVSLYWYRQALGQGPEFLTYFNYEAQQDKSGLPNDRFSAERPEGSISTLTIQRTEQRDSAMYRCASSLGTSGTTGELFFGEGSRLTVL.

This rearrangement joins TRBV19 to TRBJ1-2, with 7 bases matching TRBD1. The CDR3 runs 15 residues. V lost 5 bases, J lost 2 bases, and 8 bases stayed unmatched. Germline CDR1 and CDR2: LNHDA and SQIVND (reference sequence). The CDR3 nucleotides read TGTGCCAGTAGTCTCAGGACAGGCGAGAACTATGGCTACACCTTC. Translating gives CASSLRTGENYGYTF.

The chain carries TRBV7-6 and TRBJ2-1; no definite D call. Trimming cost V 5 bases and J 4 bases, with 12 bases left between them. Germline CDR1 reads SGHVS; CDR2 reads FNYEAQ. This CDR3 comprises 14 residues. This CDR3 is CASSPLAPYNEQFF. CDR3 nucleotide sequence: TGTGCCAGCAGCCCTTTAGCCCCATACAATGAGCAGTTCTTC. The complete variable domain, with remaining parts taken from reference TRBV7-6 and TRBJ2-1, reads GAGVSQSPRYKVTKRGQDVALRCDPISGHVSLYWYRQALGQGPEFLTYFNYEAQQDKSGLPNDRFSAERPEGSISTLTIQRTEQRDSAMYRCASSPLAPYNEQFFGPGTRLTVL.

The chain recombines TRBV29-1 with TRBJ2-7; D is perhaps TRBD1 (5 bases). With 0 bases removed from V and 1 base from J, the gap between germline ends came to 13 bases. Looked up from germline, CDR1 is SQVTM and CDR2 is ANQGSEA. CDR3 size: 15 residues. This CDR3 is CSVEDWGPGSYEQYF. CDR3 coding DNA: TGCAGCGTTGAAGATTGGGGCCCAGGGTCCTACGAGCAGTACTTC.

This rearrangement joins TRBV12-5 to TRBJ2-7, with a weak D call TRBD1 (5 bases). Germline-derived CDR1 and CDR2 are LGHNT and FRNRAP. The CDR3 totals 14 residues. V lost 7 bases and J 3 bases, leaving 16 bases between the germline ends. The CDR3 here is CASDLQAPRYEQYF. CDR3 DNA sequence: TGTGCTAGTGACCTACAGGCGCCGCGCTACGAGCAGTACTTC.

V and J are TRBV5-1 and TRBJ1-2, with D unresolved. Trimming took 4 bases from V and 4 from J, leaving 11 bases between them. CDR1 is SGHRS and CDR2 is YFSETQ in the germline V gene. The CDR3 has 13 residues. The CDR3 region is CASSPDYPYGYTF. CDR3 coding DNA: TGCGCCAGCAGCCCGGACTACCCCTATGGCTACACCTTC.

The chain is built from TRBV15 and TRBJ1-2; TRBD1 agrees at 7 bases. There are 15 residues in the CDR3. Germline lookup yields CDR1 LNHNV and CDR2 YYDKDF (reference sequence). Unmatched junction bases numbered 11, after V lost 5 bases and J lost 5 bases. This CDR3 is CATSGSLTGEYGYTF. For the CDR3, the DNA is TGTGCCACCAGCGGGTCTTTAACAGGGGAATATGGCTACACCTTC.

The CDR3 region is CASSQTGTGANVLTF. The CDR3 DNA sequence: TGTGCCAGCAGCCAAACAGGGACTGGGGCCAACGTCCTGACTTTC. The rearrangement joins TRBV4-2 to TRBJ2-6; possibly TRBD1 for D (6 bases). The CDR3 sequence is 15 residues long. Per the germline V gene, CDR1 is LGHNA and CDR2 is YNFKEQ. V gave up 2 bases and J gave up 2 bases, with 7 bases separating them.

The rearrangement uses TRBV9 and TRBJ2-7; TRBD2 agrees at 7 bases. V shed 2 bases, J shed 7 bases, and the junction held 9 bases outside the gene matches. CDR1 is SGDLS and CDR2 is YYNGEE in the germline V gene. The CDR3 extends over 14 amino acids. The CDR3 coding sequence is TGTGCCAGCAGCGTCCTCTCATCAGCGGGGGAGCAGTACTTC. This encodes CASSVLSSAGEQYF.

This clone was detected only once. The CDR3 nucleotides are TGTGCCAGCAGTTTGTCCGGGACAGGGGGCTTTGAAGCTTTCTTT. Its protein product is CASSLSGTGGFEAFF. The genes are TRBV28 and TRBJ1-1, with TRBD1 matching 12 bases. Germline V CDR1 and CDR2: MDHEN, SYDVKM. The CDR3 is made up of 15 amino acids. The ends lost 3 bases at V and 7 bases at J; junction bases unmatched: 6.

V gene TRBV9 combines with J gene TRBJ2-7, with 13 nucleotides matching TRBD2. V shed 2 bases, J shed 2 bases, and the junction held 7 bases outside the gene matches. CDR1 SGDLS and CDR2 YYNGEE come from the germline V gene. The CDR3 runs 17 residues. CDR3 protein: CASSVSGTSGDTYEQYF. The CDR3 coding sequence is TGTGCCAGCAGCGTTTCCGGGACTAGCGGGGACACCTACGAGCAGTACTTC.